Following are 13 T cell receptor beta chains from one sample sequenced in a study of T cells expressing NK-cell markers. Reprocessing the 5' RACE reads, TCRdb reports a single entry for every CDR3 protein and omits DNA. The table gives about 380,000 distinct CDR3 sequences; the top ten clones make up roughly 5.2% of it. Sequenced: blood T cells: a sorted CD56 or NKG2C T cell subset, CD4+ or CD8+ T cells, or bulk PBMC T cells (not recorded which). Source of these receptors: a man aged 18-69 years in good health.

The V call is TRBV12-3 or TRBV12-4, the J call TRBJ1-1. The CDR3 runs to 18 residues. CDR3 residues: CASSLAVGRVRMNTEAFF.

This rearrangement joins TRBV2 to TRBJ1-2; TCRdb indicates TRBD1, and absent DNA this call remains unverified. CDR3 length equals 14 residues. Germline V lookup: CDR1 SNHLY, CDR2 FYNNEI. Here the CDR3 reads CASSVRPGAYGYTF.

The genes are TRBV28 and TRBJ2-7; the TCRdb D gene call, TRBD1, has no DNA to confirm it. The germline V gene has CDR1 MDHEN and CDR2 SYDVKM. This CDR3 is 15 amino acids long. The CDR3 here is CASSAPGPDPYEQYF.

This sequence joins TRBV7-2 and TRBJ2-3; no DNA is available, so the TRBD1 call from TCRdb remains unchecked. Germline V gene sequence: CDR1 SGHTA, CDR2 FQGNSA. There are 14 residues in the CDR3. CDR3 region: CASSARTSQNTQYF.

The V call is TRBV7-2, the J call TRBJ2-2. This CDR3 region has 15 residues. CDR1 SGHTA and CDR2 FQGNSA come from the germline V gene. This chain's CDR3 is CASSLALGSTGELFF. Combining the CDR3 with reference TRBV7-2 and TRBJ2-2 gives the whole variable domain GAGVSQSPSNKVTEKGKDVELRCDPISGHTALYWYRQSLGQGLEFLIYFQGNSAPDKSGLPSDRFSAERTGGSVSTLTIQRTQQEDSAVYLCASSLALGSTGELFFGEGSRLTVL.

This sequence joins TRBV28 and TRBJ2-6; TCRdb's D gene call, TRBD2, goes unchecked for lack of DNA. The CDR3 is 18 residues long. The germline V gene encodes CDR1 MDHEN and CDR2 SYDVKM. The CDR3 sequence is CASRTPGPSGSGANVLTF.

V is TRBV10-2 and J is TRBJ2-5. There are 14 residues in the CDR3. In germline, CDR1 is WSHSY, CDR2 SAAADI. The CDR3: CASKSVTGQETQYF.

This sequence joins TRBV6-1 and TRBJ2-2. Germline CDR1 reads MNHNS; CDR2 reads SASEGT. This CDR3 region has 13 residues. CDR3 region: CASSPHNTGELFF.

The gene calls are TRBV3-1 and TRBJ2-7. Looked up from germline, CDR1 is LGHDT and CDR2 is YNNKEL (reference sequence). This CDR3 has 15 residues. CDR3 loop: CASSQDYRGRLEQYF.

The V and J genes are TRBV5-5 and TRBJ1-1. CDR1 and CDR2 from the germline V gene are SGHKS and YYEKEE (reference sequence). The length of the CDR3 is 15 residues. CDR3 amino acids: CASSFGRFWGTEAFF.

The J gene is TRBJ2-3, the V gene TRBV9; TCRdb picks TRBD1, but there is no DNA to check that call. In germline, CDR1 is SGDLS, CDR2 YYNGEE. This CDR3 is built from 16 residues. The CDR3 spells CASSAGPPSATLSQYF.

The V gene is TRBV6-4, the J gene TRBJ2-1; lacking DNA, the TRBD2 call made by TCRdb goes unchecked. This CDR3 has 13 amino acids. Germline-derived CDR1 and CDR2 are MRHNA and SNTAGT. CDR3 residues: CASSLEWGRELFF.

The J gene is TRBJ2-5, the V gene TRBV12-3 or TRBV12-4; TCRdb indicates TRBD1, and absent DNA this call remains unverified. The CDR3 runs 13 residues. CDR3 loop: CASSDRGEKTQYF.